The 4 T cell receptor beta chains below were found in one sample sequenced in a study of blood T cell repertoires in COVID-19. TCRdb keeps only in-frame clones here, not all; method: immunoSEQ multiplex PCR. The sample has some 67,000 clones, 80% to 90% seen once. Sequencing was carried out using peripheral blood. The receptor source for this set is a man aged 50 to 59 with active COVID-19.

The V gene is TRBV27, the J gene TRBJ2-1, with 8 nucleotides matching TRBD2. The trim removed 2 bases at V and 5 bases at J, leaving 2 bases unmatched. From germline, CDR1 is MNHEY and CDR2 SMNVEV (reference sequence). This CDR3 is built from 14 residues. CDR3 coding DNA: TGTGCCAGCAGTTTAGGACTAGCAGACAATGAGCAGTTCTTC. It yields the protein CASSLGLADNEQFF.

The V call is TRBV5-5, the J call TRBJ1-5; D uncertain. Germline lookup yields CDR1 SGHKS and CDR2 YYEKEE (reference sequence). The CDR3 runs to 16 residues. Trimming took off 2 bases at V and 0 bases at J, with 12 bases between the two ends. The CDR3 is CASSLYFQNSNQPQHF. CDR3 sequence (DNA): TGTGCCAGCAGCTTATATTTCCAGAATAGCAATCAGCCCCAGCATTTT.

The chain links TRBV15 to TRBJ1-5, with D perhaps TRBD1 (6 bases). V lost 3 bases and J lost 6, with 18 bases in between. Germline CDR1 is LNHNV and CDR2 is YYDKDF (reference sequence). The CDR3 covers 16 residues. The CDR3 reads CATSRGHSGALQPQHF. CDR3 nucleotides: TGTGCCACCAGCAGGGGACATTCAGGGGCTCTTCAGCCCCAGCATTTT.

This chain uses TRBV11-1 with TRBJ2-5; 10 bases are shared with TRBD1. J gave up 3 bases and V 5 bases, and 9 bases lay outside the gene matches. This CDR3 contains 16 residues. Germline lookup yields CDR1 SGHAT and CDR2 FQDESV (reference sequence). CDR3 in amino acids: CASSRRQGASEETQYF. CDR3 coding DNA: TGTGCCAGCAGCCGCCGACAGGGGGCTAGTGAAGAGACCCAGTACTTC.